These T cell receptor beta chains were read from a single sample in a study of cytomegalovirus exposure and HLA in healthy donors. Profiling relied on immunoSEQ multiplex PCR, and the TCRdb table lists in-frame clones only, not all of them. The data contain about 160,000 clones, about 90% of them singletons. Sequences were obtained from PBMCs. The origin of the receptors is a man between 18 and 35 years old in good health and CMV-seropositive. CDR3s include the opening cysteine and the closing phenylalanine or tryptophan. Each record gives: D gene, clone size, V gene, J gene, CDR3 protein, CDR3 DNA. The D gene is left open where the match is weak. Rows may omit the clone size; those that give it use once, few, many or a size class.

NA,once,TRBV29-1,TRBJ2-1,CSVHPESLGFDEQFF,TGCAGCGTTCACCCCGAATCACTAGGTTTTGATGAGCAGTTCTTC
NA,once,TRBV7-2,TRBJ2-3,CASSFSTDTQYF,TGTGCCAGCAGCTTTAGTACAGATACGCAGTATTTT
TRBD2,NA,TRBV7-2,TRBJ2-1,CASSFTLGEGPNEQFF,TGTGCCAGCAGCTTCACCTTGGGGGAGGGCCCCAATGAGCAGTTCTTC
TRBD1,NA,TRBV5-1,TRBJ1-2,CASSLDWAGQDGYTF,TGCGCCAGCAGCTTGGATTGGGCAGGACAGGATGGCTACACCTTC
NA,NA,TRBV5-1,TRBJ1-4,CASSLDGERNEKLFF,TGCGCCAGCAGCTTGGACGGGGAAAGGAATGAAAAACTGTTTTTT
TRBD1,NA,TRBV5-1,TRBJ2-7,CASSLDMDRGFYEQYF,TGCGCCAGCAGCTTGGATATGGACAGGGGGTTTTACGAGCAGTACTTC
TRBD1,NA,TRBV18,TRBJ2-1,CASSPGTGTLNEQFF,TGTGCCAGCTCACCAGGGACAGGGACGTTGAATGAGCAGTTCTTC
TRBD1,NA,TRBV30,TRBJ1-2,CAWTPSSRTGYDGYTF,TGTGCCTGGACCCCCTCCAGCCGGACAGGATATGATGGCTACACCTTC
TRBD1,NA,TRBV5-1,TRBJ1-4,CASSLDGQGNEKLFF,TGCGCCAGCAGCTTGGATGGACAGGGTAATGAAAAACTGTTTTTT
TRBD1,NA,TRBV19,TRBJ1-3,CASMTGPGDTIYF,TGTGCCAGTATGACAGGGCCGGGGGACACCATATATTTT
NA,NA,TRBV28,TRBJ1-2,CASSFNSGYYGYTF,TGTGCCAGCAGTTTTAATTCAGGGTACTATGGCTACACCTTC
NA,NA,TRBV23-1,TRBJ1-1,CASSLGQGRKGTEAFF,TGCGCCAGCAGTTTGGGGCAGGGCCGAAAGGGAACTGAAGCTTTCTTT
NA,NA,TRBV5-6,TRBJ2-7,CASSLGLTDEQYF,TGTGCCAGCAGCTTGGGACTTACTGATGAGCAGTACTTC
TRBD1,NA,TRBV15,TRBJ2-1,CATSRDRGRYNEQFF,TGTGCCACCAGCAGAGACAGGGGGCGGTACAATGAGCAGTTCTTC
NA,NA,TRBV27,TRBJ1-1,CASSLQGNTEAFF,TGTGCCAGCAGCCTACAGGGGAACACTGAAGCTTTCTTT
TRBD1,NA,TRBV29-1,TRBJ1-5,CSVIRTGRSQPQHF,TGCAGCGTTATAAGGACAGGCAGGAGTCAGCCCCAGCATTTT
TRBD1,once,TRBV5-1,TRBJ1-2,CASSSTGGVYGYTF,TGCGCCAGCAGCTCAACAGGGGGTGTCTATGGCTACACCTTC
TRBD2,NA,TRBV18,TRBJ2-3,CASSPSSGRADTQYF,TGTGCCAGCTCACCGTCTAGCGGGAGGGCAGATACGCAGTATTTT
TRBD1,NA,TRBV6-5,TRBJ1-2,CASRQGERYGYTF,TGTGCCAGCAGACAGGGGGAACGCTATGGCTACACCTTC
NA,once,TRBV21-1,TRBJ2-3,CASIGWRECTDTQYF,TGTGCCAGCATAGGCTGGCGGGAGTGTACAGATACGCAGTATTTT
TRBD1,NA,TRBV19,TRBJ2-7,CASSMGQGYEQYF,TGTGCCAGTAGCATGGGACAGGGCTACGAGCAGTACTTC
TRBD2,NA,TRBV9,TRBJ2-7,CASSPNSGYSSYEQYF,TGTGCCAGCAGCCCCAATAGCGGGTACAGCTCCTACGAGCAGTACTTC
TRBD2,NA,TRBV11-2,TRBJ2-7,CASSSLAGVGEQYF,TGTGCCAGCAGCTCGCTAGCGGGAGTAGGGGAGCAGTACTTC
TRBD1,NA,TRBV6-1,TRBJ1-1,CASSLDRGITEAFF,TGTGCCAGCAGTTTAGACAGGGGGATCACTGAAGCTTTCTTT
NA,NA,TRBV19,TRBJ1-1,CASSLGQSNTEAFF,TGTGCCAGTAGTTTGGGACAATCAAACACTGAAGCTTTCTTT
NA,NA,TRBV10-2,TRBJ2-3,CASRELALDTQYF,TGCGCCAGCAGGGAACTAGCTTTAGATACGCAGTATTTT
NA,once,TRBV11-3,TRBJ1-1,CASSLEQAEAFF,TGTGCCAGCAGCTTAGAGCAGGCAGAAGCTTTCTTT
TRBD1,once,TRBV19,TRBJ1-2,CASSSGQGAAGYTF,TGTGCCAGTAGTAGCGGACAGGGGGCGGCTGGCTACACCTTC
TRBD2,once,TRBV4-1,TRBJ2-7,CASSQGQLAGRSYEQYF,TGCGCCAGCAGCCAAGGGCAACTAGCGGGCCGCTCCTACGAGCAGTACTTC
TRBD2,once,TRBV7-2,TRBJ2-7,CASSLLPGLDYEQYF,TGTGCCAGCAGCCTCCTCCCCGGACTAGATTACGAGCAGTACTTC
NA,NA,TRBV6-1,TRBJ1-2,CASSRVYGYTF,TGTGCCAGCAGTAGAGTTTATGGCTACACCTTC
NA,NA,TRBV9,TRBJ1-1,CASSVAANSNTEAFF,TGTGCCAGCAGCGTCGCAGCGAATTCGAACACTGAAGCTTTCTTT
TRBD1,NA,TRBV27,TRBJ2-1,CASSFWDRDNEQFF,TGTGCCAGCAGTTTTTGGGACAGAGACAATGAGCAGTTCTTC
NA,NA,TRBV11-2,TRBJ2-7,CASSLVGYEQYF,TGTGCCAGCAGCTTAGTCGGCTACGAGCAGTACTTC
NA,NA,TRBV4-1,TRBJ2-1,CASSQVGGAGYDNEQFF,TGCGCCAGCAGCCAAGTGGGCGGGGCGGGATACGACAATGAGCAGTTCTTC
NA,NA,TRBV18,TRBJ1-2,CASSPNQGGTNYGYTF,TGTGCCAGCTCACCAAATCAGGGAGGCACTAACTATGGCTACACCTTC
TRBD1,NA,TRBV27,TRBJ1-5,CASSLSGQANQPQHF,TGTGCCAGCAGTCTATCGGGACAGGCTAATCAGCCCCAGCATTTT
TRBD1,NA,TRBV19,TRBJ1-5,CASSIDRGRGELGNQPQHF,TGTGCCAGTAGTATAGACAGGGGGCGCGGGGAATTGGGCAATCAGCCCCAGCATTTT
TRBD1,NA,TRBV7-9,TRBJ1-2,CASSSDRGRNNGYTF,TGTGCCAGCAGCTCAGACAGGGGGCGCAATAATGGCTACACCTTC
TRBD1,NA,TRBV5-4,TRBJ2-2,CASSPGQYTGELFF,TGTGCCAGCAGCCCGGGACAGTACACCGGGGAGCTGTTTTTT
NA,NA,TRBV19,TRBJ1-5,CASSMGLGQPQHF,TGTGCCAGTAGTATGGGGCTGGGACAGCCCCAGCATTTT
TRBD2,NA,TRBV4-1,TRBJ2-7,CASSQILLRTRDHEQYF,TGCGCCAGCAGCCAAATCCTCCTTAGGACTAGAGACCACGAGCAGTACTTC
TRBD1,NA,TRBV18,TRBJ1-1,CASSPRGPSYSMNTEAFF,TGTGCCAGCTCACCTAGGGGGCCATCATACTCAATGAACACTGAAGCTTTCTTT
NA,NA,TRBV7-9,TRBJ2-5,CASSLARTGKESQYF,TGTGCCAGCAGCTTAGCGCGCACAGGCAAGGAATCCCAGTACTTC
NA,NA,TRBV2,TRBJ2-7,CASSEARGYEQYF,TGTGCCAGCAGTGAAGCCAGGGGCTACGAGCAGTACTTC
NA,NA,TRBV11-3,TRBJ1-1,CASSPHGEAFF,TGTGCCAGCAGCCCCCACGGGGAAGCTTTCTTT
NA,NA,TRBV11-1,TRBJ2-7,CASSLNGASASYEQYF,TGTGCCAGCAGCTTAAACGGGGCTAGCGCGTCCTACGAGCAGTACTTC
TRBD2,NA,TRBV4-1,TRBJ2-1,CASSQDIRLAGGRHNEQFF,TGCGCCAGCAGCCAAGATATAAGACTAGCGGGAGGGCGACACAATGAGCAGTTCTTC
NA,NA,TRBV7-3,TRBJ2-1,CASSLSGLQGSYNEQFF,TGTGCCAGCAGCTTAAGCGGTTTACAGGGTTCCTACAATGAGCAGTTCTTC
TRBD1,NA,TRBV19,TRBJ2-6,CASSLDLDRGDSGANVLTF,TGTGCCAGTAGTTTAGATCTGGACAGGGGAGACTCTGGGGCCAACGTCCTGACTTTC
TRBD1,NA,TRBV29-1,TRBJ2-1,CSVDGTGYNEQFF,TGCAGCGTTGATGGGACAGGGTACAATGAGCAGTTCTTC
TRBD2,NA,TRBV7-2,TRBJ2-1,CATGRAGREQFF,TGTGCGACGGGGAGGGCAGGGCGGGAGCAGTTCTTC